This is a list of T cell receptor beta chains from one sample in a study of T cell responses to AZD1222 COVID-19 vaccine. Sequencing was performed with immunoSEQ multiplex PCR; in TCRdb, only in-frame clones are kept and a portion is missing. Here the sample spans about 93,000 clones, approximately 89% being singletons. Specimen: peripheral blood, collected on day 0 of MenACWY control vaccination. The receptors originated from an adult in good health. CDR3s include the opening cysteine and the closing phenylalanine or tryptophan.

TRBV20-1	CSAPTGYGYTF
TRBV6-4	CASSHTGGNTGELFF
TRBV7-2	CASSLALFPSGDTGELFF
TRBV7-2	CASSPGQGRNQPQHF
TRBV5-1	CASSDPPGGGYTF
TRBV7-9	CASRDSNTEAFF
TRBV15	CATSRTYEREKLFF
TRBV15	CATSSRGGAETQYF
TRBV6-5	CASSYSLAGGTYEQYF
TRBV3-1/TRBV3-2	CASSQAGTEQYF
TRBV4-3	CASSQGGGWGTQYF
TRBV27	CASSLGLAGGVEQFF
TRBV3-1/TRBV3-2	CASSLIPGDYNEQFF